This TCR beta chain stems from a study of cytomegalovirus exposure and HLA in healthy donors. Study-wide context: Earlier findings included roughly 120 million unique TCR beta sequences obtained from 150 million to 200 million T cells.

Findings of the study overall: With further analysis later on, most CMV-associated TCR beta chains appeared HLA-restricted. It was confirmed in vitro that a few of the CMV-associated chains were specific for CMV antigens. Clonal expansion, a later analysis showed, was greater in HLA-associated TCR beta chains than in equally common others.

The germline CDR1 and CDR2 sequences are SNHLY and FYNNEI. The germline V and J ends were trimmed by 6 bases and 4 bases, with 10 bases remaining between them. This CDR3 spans 12 amino acids. This clone was detected only a few times. Its antigen remains unknown. The PCR contained 60 Vbeta and 13 Jbeta primers. This table comes from immunoSEQ multiplex PCR, and its TCRdb copy is limited to in-frame clones, with some not included. The sample includes about 150,000 clones, approximately 70% of them seen just once. This chain uses TRBV2 with TRBJ2-7; D unresolved. The material sequenced was PBMCs. The TCR comes from a woman in her sixties or seventies in good health and CMV-seronegative. The CDR3 region is CASRSATYEQYF. Written as DNA, the CDR3 is TGTGCCAGCAGAAGCGCCACTTACGAGCAGTACTTC.